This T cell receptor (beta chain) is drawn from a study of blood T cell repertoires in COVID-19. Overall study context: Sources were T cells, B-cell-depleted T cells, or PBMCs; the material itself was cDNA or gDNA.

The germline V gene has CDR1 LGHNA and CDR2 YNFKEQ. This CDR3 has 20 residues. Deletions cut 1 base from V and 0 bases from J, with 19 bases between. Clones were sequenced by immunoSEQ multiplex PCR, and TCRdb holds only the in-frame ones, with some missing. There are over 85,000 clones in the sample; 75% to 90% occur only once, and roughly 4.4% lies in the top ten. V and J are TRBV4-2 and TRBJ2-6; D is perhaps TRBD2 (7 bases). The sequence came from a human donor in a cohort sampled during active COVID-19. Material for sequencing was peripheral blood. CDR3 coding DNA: TGTGCCAGCAGCCAAGTCGTGGGGGCGGGGGCCCACTCTGGGGCCAACGTCCTGACTTTC. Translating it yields CASSQVVGAGAHSGANVLTF.